This T cell receptor beta chain was recorded in a study of T cell responses to AZD1222 COVID-19 vaccine. TCRdb's table, derived via immunoSEQ multiplex PCR, lists solely in-frame clones and lacks some. The sample carries 80,000 to 90,000 clones, 90% recorded once. A word on this clone: Its matching antigen is unknown.

Overall study results and limits: Among those given AZD1222, only five or six were seropositive at baseline. Clonal diversity may have been underestimated, and the donors were mostly white British, with more females than males. Repertoire sampling happened only post peak T cell response. In the spike-specific TCR repertoire, nearly half reportedly target unmutated variant regions.

Trimming at V came to 7 bases and at J to 0 bases, leaving 11 bases not matched to a gene. The CDR3 runs 18 residues. From germline, CDR1 is SNHLY and CDR2 FYNNEI. The sequencing used peripheral blood, collected 28 days after the second AZD1222 dose. J is TRBJ2-1 and V is TRBV2, with 11 bases lining up with TRBD2. This TCR was recovered from an adult who received the AZD1222 COVID-19 vaccine. The CDR3 spells CASTPLAGGVSSYNEQFF. The CDR3 bases are TGTGCCAGCACCCCGCTAGCGGGGGGCGTTTCCTCCTACAATGAGCAGTTCTTC. Combining the CDR3 with reference TRBV2 and TRBJ2-1 gives the whole variable domain EPEVTQTPSHQVTQMGQEVILRCVPISNHLYFYWYRQILGQKVEFLVSFYNNEISEKSEIFDDQFSVERPDGSNFTLKIRSTKLEDSAMYFCASTPLAGGVSSYNEQFFGPGTRLTVL.